This T cell receptor (beta chain) is from a study of pediatric ulcerative colitis. The data were produced by immunoSEQ multiplex PCR, yet TCRdb's version contains in-frame clones alone and is incomplete. The table lists about 22,000 clones, around 64% of them singletons. The rectum was sampled with one to two pinch biopsies at colonoscopy. Sequencing was done on a sample of gut tissue. This receptor was obtained from a boy aged 5 to 17 with severe ulcerative colitis.

The CDR3: CASSQSTGGYGYTF. The CDR3 DNA reads as TGCGCCAGCAGCCAATCGACAGGGGGCTATGGCTACACCTTC. The chain links TRBV5-1 to TRBJ1-2; 9 nucleotides line up with TRBD1. This CDR3 comprises 14 residues. Germline V lookup: CDR1 SGHRS, CDR2 YFSETQ. Unmatched junction bases numbered 5, after V lost 4 bases and J lost 4 bases.